These 29 T cell receptor beta chains were all obtained from the same sample, sequenced in a study of blood T cell repertoires in COVID-19. This table comes from immunoSEQ multiplex PCR, and its TCRdb copy is limited to in-frame clones, with some not included. Altogether 250,000 to 350,000 clones are present, almost 90% being singletons, with the ten largest covering approximately 4.5%. The sample comprised PBMCs or T cells enriched from blood (not recorded which). All receptors derive from a woman under 30 with acute COVID-19.

The chain combines TRBV5-1 with TRBJ1-2; D perhaps matches TRBD1 (6 bases). CDR1 and CDR2 from the germline V gene are SGHRS and YFSETQ. Trimming shortened V by 4 bases and J by 7 bases, and 14 bases separated the two germline ends. This CDR3 is built from 13 residues. CDR3: CASSPTGLGGYTF. CDR3 coding DNA: TGCGCCAGCAGCCCAACAGGGCTGGGTGGCTACACCTTC.

This chain joins TRBV29-1 and TRBJ1-4; 7 bases are shared with TRBD1. The CDR3 runs to 12 residues. The germline gives CDR1 SQVTM, CDR2 ANQGSEA. The ends lost 7 bases at V and 5 bases at J; junction bases unmatched: 4. The CDR3 coding sequence is TGCAGCGCTAGGGGACAGAATGAAAAACTGTTTTTT. It yields the protein CSARGQNEKLFF.

The genes are TRBV19 and TRBJ1-4, with 10 bases identical to TRBD1. Germline V lookup: CDR1 LNHDA, CDR2 SQIVND (reference sequence). Trimming at V came to 7 bases and at J to 7 bases, leaving 9 bases not matched to a gene. The CDR3 contains 15 residues. This CDR3 reads CASTPGGQGFEKLFF. DNA for the CDR3: TGTGCCAGTACCCCAGGGGGACAGGGGTTTGAAAAACTGTTTTTT.

V is TRBV6-4 and J is TRBJ2-3, with 10 bases matching TRBD2. Germline trimming cut 6 bases from V and 5 bases from J; bases unmatched to any gene: 8. Per the germline V gene, CDR1 is MRHNA and CDR2 is SNTAGT. The CDR3 covers 15 residues. The CDR3 DNA reads as TGTGCCAGCAGCTTTCTAGCGGGAGAAGGAGATACGCAGTATTTT. This translates into CASSFLAGEGDTQYF.

The chain links TRBV7-9 to TRBJ2-7, with D tentatively TRBD2 (6 bases). Germline CDR1 is SEHNR and CDR2 is FQNEAQ (reference sequence). This CDR3 has 15 residues. V was cut by 8 bases and J by 0 bases, with 17 bases left in between. The CDR3 DNA follows: TGTGCCAGCCGGTTGCGGGACCCTCGCTCCTACGAGCAGTACTTC. It encodes CASRLRDPRSYEQYF.

The chain employs TRBV7-2 and TRBJ2-4; unclear D gene. The CDR3 has 13 residues. V was trimmed by 7 bases and J by 5 bases, leaving 12 bases between them. The germline gives CDR1 SGHTA, CDR2 FQGNSA. CDR3 sequence: CASKVLQENIQYF. The CDR3 DNA is TGTGCCAGCAAGGTTTTGCAGGAAAACATTCAGTACTTC.

The chain recombines TRBV7-9 with TRBJ2-2; D might be TRBD2 (6 bases). The CDR3 is 15 residues long. Germline V gene lookup returns CDR1 SEHNR and CDR2 FQNEAQ (reference sequence). V dropped 5 bases and J dropped 0 bases, with 10 bases sitting between them. CDR3 in DNA: TGTGCCAGCAGCCCCGGGACTGCGAACACCGGGGAGCTGTTTTTT. Protein: CASSPGTANTGELFF.

The chain is built from TRBV7-2 and TRBJ1-1, with D tentatively TRBD1 (6 bases). Trimming shortened V by 0 bases and J by 6 bases, and 11 bases separated the two germline ends. CDR3 length: 14 residues. Germline CDR1 SGHTA, CDR2 FQGNSA. CDR3 in DNA: TGTGCCAGCAGCTTAGCACAGGGTATGCCTGAAGCTTTCTTT. Translating gives CASSLAQGMPEAFF. Full variable domain (rest looked up from reference TRBV7-2 and TRBJ1-1): GAGVSQSPSNKVTEKGKDVELRCDPISGHTALYWYRQSLGQGLEFLIYFQGNSAPDKSGLPSDRFSAERTGGSVSTLTIQRTQQEDSAVYLCASSLAQGMPEAFFGQGTRLTVV.

The chain carries TRBV5-1 and TRBJ2-7; possible D gene TRBD1, 6 bases. The CDR3 totals 15 residues. Germline V gives CDR1 SGHRS, CDR2 YFSETQ. The V end lost 4 bases, the J end lost 2 bases, and 16 bases lay between the germline ends. The CDR3 loop reads CASSRSTGTTYEQYF. CDR3 DNA: TGCGCCAGCAGCCGCTCGACAGGAACGACCTACGAGCAGTACTTC. Full variable domain (remainder filled in from reference TRBV5-1 and TRBJ2-7): KAGVTQTPRYLIKTRGQQVTLSCSPISGHRSVSWYQQTPGQGLQFLFEYFSETQRNKGNFPGRFSGRQFSNSRSEMNVSTLELGDSALYLCASSRSTGTTYEQYFGPGTRLTVT.

This rearrangement joins TRBV6-5 to TRBJ1-2, with no clear D. The CDR3 is 14 amino acids. V lost 7 bases and J lost 4, with 16 bases in between. The V gene's germline CDR1 is MNHEY and CDR2 SVGAGI. Written as DNA, the CDR3 is TGTGCCAGCACCACTGGTGGCGGATCCTATGGCTACACCTTC. It encodes CASTTGGGSYGYTF.

This clone was recorded only once. The gene calls are TRBV9 and TRBJ2-7; 8 bases are shared with TRBD2. CDR3 length: 15 residues. Germline CDR1 SGDLS, CDR2 YYNGEE. V dropped 1 base and J dropped 3; count of bases not matched to a gene: 6. CDR3 DNA: TGTGCCAGCAGCGTAAATCGGGAGGGTGGCTACGAGCAGTACTTC. Its translation: CASSVNREGGYEQYF.

This chain uses TRBV19 with TRBJ2-5, with TRBD2 as a possible D gene (5 bases). V was trimmed by 5 bases and J by 7 bases, leaving 14 bases between them. Per germline, CDR1 LNHDA and CDR2 SQIVND (reference sequence). CDR3 size: 13 residues. CDR3 sequence reads: CASSGSKSGTQYF. CDR3 coding DNA: TGTGCCAGTAGTGGGAGTAAAAGCGGGACCCAGTACTTC. Full variable domain (remainder filled in from reference TRBV19 and TRBJ2-5): DGGITQSPKYLFRKEGQNVTLSCEQNLNHDAMYWYRQDPGQGLRLIYYSQIVNDFQKGDIAEGYSVSREKKESFPLTVTSAQKNPTAFYLCASSGSKSGTQYFGPGTRLLVL.

The chain uses TRBV19 and TRBJ2-7, with 10 nucleotides matching TRBD1. The CDR3 contains 15 residues. CDR1 is LNHDA, CDR2 SQIVND, per germline (reference sequence). Trimming took 0 bases from V and 6 from J; bases not matched to a gene: 5. The DNA of the CDR3 is TGTGCCAGTAGTATAGATCGACAGGGGGCGAGCGAGCAGTACTTC. Protein: CASSIDRQGASEQYF. The whole variable domain, filled in from reference TRBV19 and TRBJ2-7, reads DGGITQSPKYLFRKEGQNVTLSCEQNLNHDAMYWYRQDPGQGLRLIYYSQIVNDFQKGDIAEGYSVSREKKESFPLTVTSAQKNPTAFYLCASSIDRQGASEQYFGPGTRLTVT.

This chain joins TRBV11-2 and TRBJ1-1; D is perhaps TRBD1 (5 bases). The V gene's germline CDR1 is SGHAT and CDR2 FQNNGV. The CDR3 length is 15 residues. Trimming took off 5 bases at V and 2 bases at J, with 15 bases between the two ends. The CDR3 nucleotides are TGTGCCAGCAGCCCCTACCAGGGATATAACACTGAAGCTTTCTTT. Its translation: CASSPYQGYNTEAFF.

The V and J genes are TRBV28 and TRBJ1-5; D uncertain. The CDR3 length is 15 residues. Germline CDR1 and CDR2: MDHEN and SYDVKM. V was clipped by 5 bases and J by 5 bases, with 16 bases between them. The CDR3 sequence is CASSPNVLSDQPQHF. In DNA form, the CDR3 reads TGTGCCAGCAGTCCCAACGTCCTGAGTGATCAGCCCCAGCATTTT.

The chain joins TRBV30 to TRBJ1-1; D is possibly TRBD1 (5 bases). CDR1 and CDR2 (germline): GTSNPN, SVGIG (reference sequence). The CDR3 runs 11 residues. The germline V and J ends were trimmed by 5 bases and 12 bases, with 16 bases remaining between them. The CDR3, as DNA: TGTGCCTGGGGGCAGGGCTTCGCGACTTTCTTT. Its protein is CAWGQGFATFF.

The CDR3 spells CASSQDETSFWNEQFF. Here the CDR3 DNA reads TGTGCCAGCAGCCAAGACGAGACTTCCTTTTGGAATGAGCAGTTCTTC. The rearrangement joins TRBV4-2 to TRBJ2-1; no clear D. From germline, CDR1 is LGHNA and CDR2 YNFKEQ. V lost 0 bases and J 7 bases, leaving 16 bases between the germline ends. The CDR3 spans 16 residues.

The J gene is TRBJ2-7, the V gene TRBV3-1 (or the pseudogene TRBV3-2); perhaps TRBD2 as D (7 bases). Germline V gives CDR1 LGHDT, CDR2 YNNKEL (reference sequence). The ends were cut back, 4 bases at V and 3 bases at J, with 34 bases in the middle. The CDR3 has 21 amino acids. Here the CDR3 DNA reads TGTGCCAGCAGCCCGGGGAGGGGCAGGGGTTGGCCGCGAGGAGGTCACTACGAGCAGTACTTC. Its translation: CASSPGRGRGWPRGGHYEQYF.

The V gene is TRBV28, the J gene TRBJ1-1; 7 bases match TRBD1. The V segment lost 7 bases and the J segment 5 bases; nucleotides outside the gene matches: 10. The CDR3 is 14 amino acids. Per germline, CDR1 MDHEN and CDR2 SYDVKM. For the CDR3, the DNA is TGTGCCAGCACCCGGGACAGTGAAAAGACTGAAGCTTTCTTT. Encoded protein: CASTRDSEKTEAFF. The whole variable domain, filled in from reference TRBV28 and TRBJ1-1, reads DVKVTQSSRYLVKRTGEKVFLECVQDMDHENMFWYRQDPGLGLRLIYFSYDVKMKEKGDIPEGYSVSREKKERFSLILESASTNQTSMYLCASTRDSEKTEAFFGQGTRLTVV.

In its sample, this clone was seen once. This chain joins TRBV12-5 and TRBJ1-1; D not certain. From germline, CDR1 is LGHNT and CDR2 FRNRAP. The CDR3 runs to 15 residues. V was trimmed by 7 bases and J by 1 base, leaving 16 bases between them. CDR3 loop: CASADEVGENTEAFF. The CDR3 bases are TGTGCTAGTGCCGATGAGGTCGGGGAGAACACTGAAGCTTTCTTT.

This rearrangement joins TRBV11-3 to TRBJ2-5; D is possibly TRBD2 (7 bases). The CDR3 covers 14 residues. CDR1 SGHNT and CDR2 YENEEA come from the germline V gene. Between the trimmed V and J ends, which lost 5 bases and 3 bases, there was a span of 13 bases. CDR3 coding DNA: TGTGCCAGCAGCCGAGGGGGGGGAAAAGAGACCCAGTACTTC. This encodes CASSRGGGKETQYF. Full variable domain (missing parts from reference TRBV11-3 and TRBJ2-5): EAGVVQSPRYKIIEKKQPVAFWCNPISGHNTLYWYLQNLGQGPELLIRYENEEAVDDSQLPKDRFSAERLKGVDSTLKIQPAELGDSAVYLCASSRGGGKETQYFGPGTRLLVL.

This clone was seen a single time. The V and J genes are TRBV10-3 and TRBJ1-5; 10 nucleotides align to TRBD1. V lost 3 bases and J lost 5; bases outside the gene matches: 4. Germline-derived CDR1 and CDR2 are ENHRY and SYGVKD. The CDR3 extends over 15 amino acids. Here the CDR3 DNA reads TGTGCCATCAGTGAAAGCGGGACAGGGGATCAGCCCCAGCATTTT. It translates to CAISESGTGDQPQHF.

The chain employs TRBV2 and TRBJ1-2, with a tentative D call TRBD1 (6 bases). Germline assignment: CDR1 SNHLY and CDR2 FYNNEI. Deletions cut 6 bases from V and 7 bases from J, with 18 bases between. This CDR3 has 14 residues. The CDR3 nucleotides are TGTGCCAGCAGCCTGGACAGAGAACTATCTGGCTACACCTTC. This translates into CASSLDRELSGYTF.

The genes are TRBV7-2 and TRBJ2-7, with 14 bases identical to TRBD2. V trimming: 5 bases; J trimming: 7 bases; junction bases outside the gene matches: 7. CDR1 is SGHTA, CDR2 FQGNSA, per germline. The CDR3 has 15 residues. The CDR3 DNA sequence: TGTGCCAGCAGCATGGGACTAGCGGGAGATGGGGAGCAGTACTTC. This codes for CASSMGLAGDGEQYF.

The chain couples TRBV28 to TRBJ1-5; 10 nucleotides agree with TRBD1. Germline CDR1 is MDHEN and CDR2 is SYDVKM. V gave up 8 bases and J gave up 2 bases; unmatched junction bases: 12. The CDR3 has 17 residues. The CDR3 loop reads CASRPGTGAFGNQPQHF. The CDR3 nucleotides are TGTGCCAGCCGCCCCGGGACAGGGGCTTTTGGCAATCAGCCCCAGCATTTT.

V is TRBV6-5 and J is TRBJ2-7, with 9 nucleotides matching TRBD1. This CDR3 contains 12 residues. Germline CDR1 reads MNHEY; CDR2 reads SVGAGI. The ends lost 6 bases at V and 10 bases at J; junction bases unmatched: 7. The CDR3 sequence is CASSLGQGEQYF. In DNA form, the CDR3 reads TGTGCCAGCAGCTTGGGACAGGGAGAACAGTACTTC.

This chain joins TRBV5-6 and TRBJ2-1, with D possibly TRBD2 on 6 matching bases. Germline V gene sequence: CDR1 SGHDT, CDR2 YYEEEE. This CDR3 contains 13 residues. V lost 0 bases, J lost 7 bases, and 8 bases lay in between. The CDR3 loop reads CASSLAGGNEQFF. CDR3 in DNA: TGTGCCAGCAGCTTGGCCGGAGGGAATGAGCAGTTCTTC.

This chain joins TRBV24-1 and TRBJ2-7; TRBD2 matches 8 bases. V dropped 6 bases and J dropped 3; count of bases not matched to a gene: 9. This CDR3 contains 15 residues. The germline CDR1 and CDR2 sequences are KGHDR and SFDVKD. The CDR3 sequence is CATSPGGLAGYEQYF. CDR3 nucleotides: TGTGCCACCAGTCCCGGTGGACTAGCAGGCTACGAGCAGTACTTC.

V usage is TRBV9 and J usage is TRBJ2-3; 12 bases align to TRBD1. The trim removed 4 bases at V and 5 bases at J, leaving 8 bases unmatched. The CDR3 spans 16 residues. Germline V lookup: CDR1 SGDLS, CDR2 YYNGEE. The CDR3 spells CASSSRDRGRVDTQYF. Written as DNA, the CDR3 is TGTGCCAGCAGCAGCCGGGACAGGGGGCGCGTAGATACGCAGTATTTT.